The 26 T cell receptor beta chains listed next were all sequenced from one sample in a study of shared clonotypes between healthy human individuals. Produced via immunoSEQ multiplex PCR; TCRdb's table is partial and in-frame only. The sample consists of about 1.5 million clones, around 98% of them appearing once. Sequencing was done on a sample of naive CD4+ T cells sorted from blood. Subset reported: CD45RA+ positively selected. These receptors all come from a man aged 25-45 years in good health.

The V gene is TRBV6-1, the J gene TRBJ2-3; perhaps TRBD1 as D (5 bases). The germline V gene encodes CDR1 MNHNS and CDR2 SASEGT. CDR3 length: 15 amino acids. V was pared by 4 bases and J by 0 bases, with 11 bases between. CDR3 nucleotides: TGTGCCAGCAGTGGTCAGGGTACTAGCACAGATACGCAGTATTTT. Protein product: CASSGQGTSTDTQYF.

J is TRBJ2-1 and V is TRBV6-5, with D hard to call. The CDR3 covers 16 residues. Germline CDR1 is MNHEY and CDR2 is SVGAGI. The ends were cut back, 4 bases at V and 4 bases at J, with 17 bases in the middle. In DNA, the CDR3 is TGTGCCAGCAGTTTTCGATCGTCTCGAATGTACAATGAGCAGTTCTTC. Protein sequence: CASSFRSSRMYNEQFF.

The chain links TRBV15 to TRBJ2-3; D is undetermined. Germline CDR1 and CDR2: LNHNV and YYDKDF (reference sequence). The CDR3 covers 15 residues. Trimming removed 8 bases at V and 0 bases at J, with 15 bases between. CDR3 in amino acids: CATEPAPISTDTQYF. Here the CDR3 DNA reads TGTGCCACCGAACCCGCCCCGATTAGCACAGATACGCAGTATTTT.

As concerns this clone: Additional DNA sequences in this sample encode the identical CDR3. The rearrangement joins TRBV7-2 to TRBJ1-5; tentative D call: TRBD1 (5 bases). CDR1 SGHTA and CDR2 FQGNSA come from the germline V gene. The CDR3 covers 14 residues. V lost 3 bases and J lost 1, with 7 bases in between. CDR3 coding DNA: TGTGCCAGCAGCTTTCGGGGGAGCAATCAGCCCCAGCATTTT. Translated: CASSFRGSNQPQHF.

The V and J genes are TRBV29-1 and TRBJ2-1, with TRBD1 as a possible D gene (6 bases). The CDR3 spans 15 residues. CDR1 is SQVTM, CDR2 ANQGSEA, per germline. The CDR3: CIAGGGDRSYNEQFF. In nucleotides, the CDR3 is TGCATCGCCGGCGGCGGAGACAGGTCCTACAATGAGCAGTTCTTC.

This chain uses TRBV28 with TRBJ2-4, with D tentatively TRBD1 (5 bases). The CDR3 loop spans 15 amino acids. V shed 2 bases and J shed 1 base, with 9 bases lying between them. Germline CDR1 is MDHEN and CDR2 is SYDVKM. CDR3 bases: TGTGCCAGCAGTTTAGGGGCGTCGGCCAAAAACATTCAGTACTTC. As protein: CASSLGASAKNIQYF.

The chain combines TRBV11-2 with TRBJ2-1; weak D call: TRBD1 (6 bases). Deletions cut 5 bases from V and 3 bases from J, with 14 bases between. Germline-derived CDR1 and CDR2 are SGHAT and FQNNGV. CDR3 length equals 15 residues. Here the CDR3 reads CASSQGHGDYNEQFF. DNA of the CDR3: TGTGCCAGCAGCCAGGGACATGGAGACTACAATGAGCAGTTCTTC.

The rearrangement uses TRBV9 and TRBJ2-1; D is unresolved. V was pared by 4 bases and J by 3 bases, with 11 bases between. The V gene's germline CDR1 is SGDLS and CDR2 YYNGEE. The CDR3 has 14 amino acids. CDR3 nucleotides: TGTGCCAGCAGCCCCAAGACGGACTACAATGAGCAGTTCTTC. Translated, it gives CASSPKTDYNEQFF.

The CDR3 sequence is CASSEAGDEAFF. The CDR3 DNA is TGTGCCAGCAGTGAAGCAGGGGATGAAGCTTTCTTT. The chain links TRBV6-1 to TRBJ1-1, with D perhaps matching TRBD1 (5 bases). Trimming removed 0 bases at V and 7 bases at J, with 6 bases between. The CDR3 spans 12 residues. Germline V gives CDR1 MNHNS, CDR2 SASEGT.

The rearrangement uses TRBV11-2 and TRBJ2-5; tentative D call: TRBD1 (5 bases). Trimming took off 1 base at V and 2 bases at J, with 8 bases between the two ends. The CDR3 runs 14 residues. Per the germline V gene, CDR1 is SGHAT and CDR2 is FQNNGV. CDR3 DNA sequence: TGTGCCAGCAGCTTAGCGGCAGGGCAAGAGACCCAGTACTTC. Its protein is CASSLAAGQETQYF. Based on the CDR3 plus reference TRBV11-2 and TRBJ2-5, the full variable domain is EAGVAQSPRYKIIEKRQSVAFWCNPISGHATLYWYQQILGQGPKLLIQFQNNGVVDDSQLPKDRFSAERLKGVDSTLKIQPAKLEDSAVYLCASSLAAGQETQYFGPGTRLLVL.

This clone was observed once. This chain links TRBV18 with TRBJ2-1; 7 bases line up with TRBD2. The CDR3 length is 17 residues. Germline V gives CDR1 KGHSH, CDR2 LQKENI. V lost 3 bases to trimming and J lost 3 bases; unmatched junction nucleotides: 11. CDR3: CASSPRPSGKLYNEQFF. The CDR3 DNA is TGTGCCAGCTCACCGAGGCCTAGCGGAAAACTCTACAATGAGCAGTTCTTC. Filled out from reference TRBV18 and TRBJ2-1, the complete variable domain reads NAGVMQNPRHLVRRRGQEARLRCSPMKGHSHVYWYRQLPEEGLKFMVYLQKENIIDESGMPKERFSAEFPKEGPSILRIQQVVRGDSAAYFCASSPRPSGKLYNEQFFGPGTRLTVL.

The chain uses TRBV28 and TRBJ1-2, with D unresolved. There are 13 residues in the CDR3. CDR1 and CDR2 from the germline V gene are MDHEN and SYDVKM. DNA for the CDR3: TGTGGGACGTTTTTGTTGGATGAGGATGGCTACACCTTC. This gives the protein CGTFLLDEDGYTF.

The chain couples TRBV7-9 to TRBJ2-1; no definite D call. The CDR3 loop spans 16 amino acids. Germline values: CDR1 SEHNR, CDR2 FQNEAQ (reference sequence). Trimming stripped 1 base from V and 0 bases from J, with 10 bases between. The CDR3 loop reads CASSLGLGNSYNEQFF. As DNA, the CDR3 is TGTGCCAGCAGCTTAGGCCTAGGGAACTCCTACAATGAGCAGTTCTTC.

This chain connects TRBV2 to TRBJ2-7; D is possibly TRBD2 (6 bases). V gave up 5 bases and J gave up 0 bases, with 11 bases separating them. This CDR3 region has 14 residues. The germline V gene has CDR1 SNHLY and CDR2 FYNNEI. The chain's CDR3 is CASSTGTLSYEQYF. The CDR3, as DNA: TGTGCCAGCAGTACCGGGACTCTCTCCTACGAGCAGTACTTC.

This rearrangement joins TRBV7-2 to TRBJ2-1; 9 bases are shared with TRBD2. The CDR3 totals 15 residues. Germline CDR1 is SGHTA and CDR2 is FQGNSA. After removal of 6 bases from V and 6 bases from J, the junction contained 9 bases not matched to a gene. The CDR3 spells CASSPRVAGVNEQFF. CDR3 bases: TGTGCCAGCAGTCCCAGGGTAGCGGGAGTCAATGAGCAGTTCTTC.

Here the CDR3 DNA reads TGTGCCAGCAGTTACGGGACTAGCGTCCCCTACGAGCAGTACTTC. Amino acids: CASSYGTSVPYEQYF. The gene calls are TRBV6-5 and TRBJ2-7; 10 bases align to TRBD2. The CDR3 length is 15 residues. CDR1 is MNHEY and CDR2 is SVGAGI in the germline V gene. Trimming removed 2 bases from V and 2 bases from J; junction bases left unmatched: 3.

This chain links TRBV28 with TRBJ2-3, with D possibly TRBD2 on 5 matching bases. Germline lookup yields CDR1 MDHEN and CDR2 SYDVKM. The CDR3 is made up of 16 amino acids. V dropped 3 bases and J dropped 3 bases, with 16 bases sitting between them. CDR3 sequence reads: CASSFSRSRRTDTQYF. The CDR3 DNA reads as TGTGCCAGCAGTTTCAGCCGGAGCCGGAGGACAGATACGCAGTATTTT.

J is TRBJ2-7 and V is TRBV4-1, with a weak D call TRBD2 (6 bases). CDR3 size: 16 residues. Trimming took off 0 bases at V and 1 base at J, with 13 bases between the two ends. The germline gives CDR1 MGHRA, CDR2 YSYEKL. The CDR3 DNA is TGCGCCAGCAGCCAAGAGGGGCGGGACCGTTCCTACGAGCAGTACTTC. This codes for CASSQEGRDRSYEQYF.

V and J are TRBV11-2 and TRBJ2-6, with a weak D call TRBD1 (5 bases). V was shortened by 0 bases and J by 3 bases, with 9 bases between the two germline ends. CDR3 length: 16 amino acids. Germline values: CDR1 SGHAT, CDR2 FQNNGV. The CDR3 nucleotides read TGTGCCAGCAGCTTAGATCTGGGGCTTGGGGCCAACGTCCTGACTTTC. Protein sequence: CASSLDLGLGANVLTF.

J is TRBJ1-2 and V is TRBV7-2; TRBD1 agrees at 10 bases. The germline CDR1 and CDR2 sequences are SGHTA and FQGNSA. This CDR3 is built from 16 residues. The V segment lost 6 bases and the J segment 5 bases; nucleotides outside the gene matches: 12. DNA for the CDR3: TGTGCCAGCAGATTCATCGGGACAGGGGATGTATATGGCTACACCTTC. Residues: CASRFIGTGDVYGYTF.

The chain links TRBV11-1 to TRBJ2-1; 9 bases agree with TRBD2. The CDR3 contains 14 residues. Germline trimming cut 5 bases from V and 6 bases from J; bases unmatched to any gene: 5. Germline values: CDR1 SGHAT, CDR2 FQDESV (reference sequence). CDR3 DNA sequence: TGTGCCAGCAGCCGACTAGCGGAAATCAATGAGCAGTTCTTC. Translated, it gives CASSRLAEINEQFF.

This chain joins TRBV5-1 and TRBJ2-1, with a tentative D call TRBD2 (5 bases). The germline V and J ends were trimmed by 0 bases and 8 bases, with 9 bases remaining between them. This CDR3 has 13 residues. CDR1 SGHRS and CDR2 YFSETQ come from the germline V gene. The CDR3 protein is CASSLEGAYEQFF. For the CDR3, the DNA is TGCGCCAGCAGCTTGGAGGGAGCCTATGAGCAGTTCTTC.

This chain connects TRBV5-4 to TRBJ2-2, with 14 bases that match TRBD2. The CDR3 is 17 residues long. Germline values: CDR1 SGHNT, CDR2 YYREEE (reference sequence). V lost 3 bases and J lost 7; bases outside the gene matches: 8. The CDR3 loop is CASSSAGTSGRIGELFF. CDR3 in DNA: TGTGCCAGCAGCTCAGCCGGGACTAGCGGGAGAATCGGGGAGCTGTTTTTT.

The V call is TRBV7-6, the J call TRBJ1-5; D uncertain. The CDR3 sequence is 13 residues long. V lost 6 bases and J lost 4, with 10 bases in between. Germline CDR1 SGHVS, CDR2 FNYEAQ. As DNA, the CDR3 is TGTGCCAGCAGTCGCAACTGGAATCAGCCCCAGCATTTT. Protein sequence: CASSRNWNQPQHF.

V is TRBV7-2 and J is TRBJ2-7, with D perhaps TRBD1 or TRBD2 (5 bases each). Germline assignment: CDR1 SGHTA and CDR2 FQGNSA. This CDR3 is 18 amino acids long. V lost 2 bases, J lost 0 bases, and 20 bases lay in between. CDR3 loop: CASSLTRGAPGSSYEQYF. For the CDR3, the DNA is TGTGCCAGCAGCTTAACGAGAGGGGCGCCAGGTAGCTCCTACGAGCAGTACTTC.

Concerning this clone: Other nucleotide sequences in the sample specify the same CDR3. The V call is TRBV15, the J call TRBJ2-1, with D maybe TRBD1 (7 bases). The CDR3 loop spans 16 amino acids. Trimming removed 7 bases from V and 4 bases from J, with 20 bases in between. Germline CDR1 is LNHNV and CDR2 is YYDKDF (reference sequence). The CDR3 DNA is TGTGCCACCACCTTATCCTCAGGGGGGCCATACAATGAGCAGTTCTTC. Translating gives CATTLSSGGPYNEQFF.